This TCR beta chain comes out of a study of shared clonotypes between healthy human individuals. The CDR3 is 15 amino acids. Trimming at V came to 3 bases and at J to 6 bases, leaving 6 bases not matched to a gene. Per germline, CDR1 LNHDA and CDR2 SQIVND (reference sequence). Assay: immunoSEQ multiplex PCR; the TCRdb copy retains only in-frame clones and omits some. There are some 1.4 million clones in the sample; over 95% occur only once, and roughly 1.1% lies in the top ten. The sequenced sample was naive CD4+ T cells sorted from blood. Subset indicated: CD45RA+ positively selected. The TCR comes from a man younger than 40 in good health. The chain is built from TRBV19 and TRBJ2-1, with TRBD1 matching over 9 bases. Here the CDR3 reads CASSIVDRGINEQFF. In DNA form, the CDR3 reads TGTGCCAGTAGTATTGTGGACAGGGGTATCAATGAGCAGTTCTTC.